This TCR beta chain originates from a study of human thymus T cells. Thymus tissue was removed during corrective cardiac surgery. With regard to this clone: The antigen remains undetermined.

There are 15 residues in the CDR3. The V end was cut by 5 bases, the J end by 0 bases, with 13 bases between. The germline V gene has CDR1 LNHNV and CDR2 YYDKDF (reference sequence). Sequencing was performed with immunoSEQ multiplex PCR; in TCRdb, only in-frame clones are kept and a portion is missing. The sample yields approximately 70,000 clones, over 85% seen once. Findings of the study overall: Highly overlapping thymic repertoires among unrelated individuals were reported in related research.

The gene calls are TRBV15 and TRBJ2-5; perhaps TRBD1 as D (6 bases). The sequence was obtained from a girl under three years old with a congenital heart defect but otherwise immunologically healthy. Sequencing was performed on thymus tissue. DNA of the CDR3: TGTGCCACCAGCTCAGAACCAGGGGACCAAGAGACCCAGTACTTC. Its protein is CATSSEPGDQETQYF.